The present T cell receptor (beta chain) was sequenced within a study of T cells after yellow fever vaccination. Overall study: Low-cell-number fractions underwent preparation using SMART-Seq v4 Ultra Low Input.

In this sample, this clonotype turned up many times. Its antigen is still unknown. General study points: Weaker, the secondary response had a peak occurring faster, on day 5 versus 15. Subsequent to the booster, the majority of primary-vaccination clones reappeared (around 96% CD4, approximately 90% CD8). Researchers noted that a small share of clonotypes showed up in both CD4 and CD8 compartments.

The CDR3 covers 13 residues. Trimming removed 0 bases from V and 2 bases from J, with 6 bases in between. Germline V lookup: CDR1 SQVTM, CDR2 ANQGSEA. TCRdb fed the 5' RACE reads into MiXCR, producing one record per CDR3 protein. The repertoire consists of 250,000 to 350,000 distinct CDR3 sequences, with about 4.5% occurring once and the leading ten covering roughly 19%. Material: PBMCs, obtained 15 days after the yellow fever booster vaccination. This chain connects TRBV29-1 to TRBJ2-3; D possibly uses TRBD1 or TRBD2 (5 bases each). The source of this sequence is a man aged 18 to 29 who received the YFV17D yellow fever vaccine. The CDR3 loop reads CSVEEGPTDTQYF. The CDR3 DNA reads as TGCAGCGTTGAAGAGGGACCCACAGATACGCAGTATTTT.